This T cell receptor (beta chain) was found in a study of cytomegalovirus exposure and HLA in healthy donors. Findings and caveats of the study: The tendency of first-cohort TCR clusters to co-occur in the 90 to 150 validation repertoires emerged from a later analysis.

Repertoires were generated with immunoSEQ multiplex PCR, while TCRdb's copy carries only in-frame clones and drops some. Of around 160,000 clones in the sample, around four fifths were seen once. Notes on this clone: Its antigen is unknown.

The CDR3 has 13 amino acids. The V end lost 2 bases, the J end lost 5 bases, and 9 bases lay between the germline ends. The germline V gene has CDR1 PRHDT and CDR2 FYEKMQ (reference sequence). Sequencing was done on a sample of PBMCs. The V and J genes are TRBV13 and TRBJ1-1; TRBD1 is a possible D gene (5 bases). This sequence originates from a young man in good health and CMV-seropositive. The CDR3 bases are TGTGCCAGCAGCTTAAGGACAACTACTGAAGCTTTCTTT. It encodes CASSLRTTTEAFF.